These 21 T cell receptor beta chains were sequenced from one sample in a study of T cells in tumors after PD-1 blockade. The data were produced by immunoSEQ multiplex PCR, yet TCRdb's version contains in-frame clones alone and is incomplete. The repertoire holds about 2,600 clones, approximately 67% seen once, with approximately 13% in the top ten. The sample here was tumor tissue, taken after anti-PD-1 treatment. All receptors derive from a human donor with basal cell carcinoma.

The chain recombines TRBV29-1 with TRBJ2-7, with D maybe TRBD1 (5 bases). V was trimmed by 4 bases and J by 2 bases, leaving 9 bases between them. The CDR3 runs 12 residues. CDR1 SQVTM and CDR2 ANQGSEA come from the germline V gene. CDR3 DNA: TGCAGCGTTGTCCAGGGCGCCTACGAGCAGTACTTC. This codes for CSVVQGAYEQYF.

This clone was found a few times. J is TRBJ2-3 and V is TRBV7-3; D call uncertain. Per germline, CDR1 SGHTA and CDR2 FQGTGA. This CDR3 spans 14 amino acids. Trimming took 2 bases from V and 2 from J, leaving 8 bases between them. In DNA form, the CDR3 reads TGTGCCAGCAGCTTAGGGCGCGACACAGATACGCAGTATTTT. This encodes CASSLGRDTDTQYF.

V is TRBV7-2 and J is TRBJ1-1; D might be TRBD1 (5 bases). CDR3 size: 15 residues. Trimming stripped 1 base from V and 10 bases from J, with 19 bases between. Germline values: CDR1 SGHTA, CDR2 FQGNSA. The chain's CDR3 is CASSLESGTGVVAFF. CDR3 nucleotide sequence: TGTGCCAGCAGCTTAGAGTCGGGGACGGGCGTTGTAGCTTTCTTT.

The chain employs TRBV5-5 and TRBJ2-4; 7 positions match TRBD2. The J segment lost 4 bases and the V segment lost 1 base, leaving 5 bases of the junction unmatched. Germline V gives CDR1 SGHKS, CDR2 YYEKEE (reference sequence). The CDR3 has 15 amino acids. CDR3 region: CASSLMWEGKNIQYF. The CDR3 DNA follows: TGTGCCAGCAGCTTGATGTGGGAGGGAAAAAACATTCAGTACTTC.

CDR3: CASSPMAGGYNEQFF. The CDR3, as DNA: TGTGCCAGCAGTCCTATGGCGGGGGGCTACAATGAGCAGTTCTTC. The V call is TRBV28, the J call TRBJ2-1, with TRBD2 matching over 8 bases. The CDR3 is made up of 15 amino acids. With 5 bases clipped from V and 3 bases from J, the junction kept 6 bases outside the gene matches. Per the germline V gene, CDR1 is MDHEN and CDR2 is SYDVKM.

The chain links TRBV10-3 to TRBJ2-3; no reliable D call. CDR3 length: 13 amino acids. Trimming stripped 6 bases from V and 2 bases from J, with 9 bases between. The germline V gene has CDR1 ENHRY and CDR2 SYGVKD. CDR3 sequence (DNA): TGTGCCATCAGAGGTCGAAACACAGATACGCAGTATTTT. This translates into CAIRGRNTDTQYF.

The CDR3 sequence: CARGTSGRASQETQYF. The CDR3 nucleotides read TGTGCCAGAGGGACTAGCGGGAGGGCCTCCCAAGAGACCCAGTACTTC. The chain is built from TRBV2 and TRBJ2-5, with 16 bases aligning to TRBD2. The J segment lost 1 base and the V segment lost 9 bases, leaving 5 bases of the junction unmatched. Germline V gene lookup returns CDR1 SNHLY and CDR2 FYNNEI. The CDR3 has 16 amino acids. Filled out from reference TRBV2 and TRBJ2-5, the complete variable domain reads EPEVTQTPSHQVTQMGQEVILRCVPISNHLYFYWYRQILGQKVEFLVSFYNNEISEKSEIFDDQFSVERPDGSNFTLKIRSTKLEDSAMYFCARGTSGRASQETQYFGPGTRLLVL.

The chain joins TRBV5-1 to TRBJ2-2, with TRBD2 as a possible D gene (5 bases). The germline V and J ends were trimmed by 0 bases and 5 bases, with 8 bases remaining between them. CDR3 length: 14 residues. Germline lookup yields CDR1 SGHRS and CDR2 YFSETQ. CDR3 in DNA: TGCGCCAGCAGCTTGGGGCGGGTTACCGGGGAGCTGTTTTTT. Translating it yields CASSLGRVTGELFF.

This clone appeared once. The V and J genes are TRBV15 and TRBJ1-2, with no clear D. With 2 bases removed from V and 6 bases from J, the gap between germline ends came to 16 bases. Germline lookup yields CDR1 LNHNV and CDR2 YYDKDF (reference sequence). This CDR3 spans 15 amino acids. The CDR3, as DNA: TGTGCCACCAGCAGACGCCCCGGCGACTCTGATGGCTACACCTTC. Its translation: CATSRRPGDSDGYTF.

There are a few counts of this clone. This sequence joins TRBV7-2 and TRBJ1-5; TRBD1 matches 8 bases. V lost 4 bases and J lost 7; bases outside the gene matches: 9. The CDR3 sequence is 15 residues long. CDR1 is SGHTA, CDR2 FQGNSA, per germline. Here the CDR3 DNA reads TGTGCCAGCAGCTCCAGGGGGCGGGGAGGGCAGCCCCAGCATTTT. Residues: CASSSRGRGGQPQHF. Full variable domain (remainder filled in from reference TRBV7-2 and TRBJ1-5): GAGVSQSPSNKVTEKGKDVELRCDPISGHTALYWYRQSLGQGLEFLIYFQGNSAPDKSGLPSDRFSAERTGGSVSTLTIQRTQQEDSAVYLCASSSRGRGGQPQHFGDGTRLSIL.

The CDR3 nucleotides read TGTGCCAGCAGCCCGGTGACGGGCGGGGGGGAGACCCAGTACTTC. Encoded protein: CASSPVTGGGETQYF. The genes are TRBV7-2 and TRBJ2-5, with 8 bases matching TRBD2. Germline V gene sequence: CDR1 SGHTA, CDR2 FQGNSA. CDR3 length: 15 residues. Losses at the gene ends were 5 bases for V and 5 bases for J; bases not matched to a gene: 10.

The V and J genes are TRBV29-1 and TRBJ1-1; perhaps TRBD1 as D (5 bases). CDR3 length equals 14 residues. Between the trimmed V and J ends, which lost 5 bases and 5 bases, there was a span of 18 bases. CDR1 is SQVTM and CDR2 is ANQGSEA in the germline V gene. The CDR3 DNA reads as TGCAGCGTTCTCGGTGGCAGGGCCGTTACTGAAGCTTTCTTT. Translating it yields CSVLGGRAVTEAFF.

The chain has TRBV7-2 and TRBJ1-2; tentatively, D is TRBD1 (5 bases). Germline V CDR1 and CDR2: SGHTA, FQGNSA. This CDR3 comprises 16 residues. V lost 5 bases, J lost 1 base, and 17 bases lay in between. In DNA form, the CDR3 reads TGTGCCAGCAGCCCCGTCCGGGACGGCTATAACTATGGCTACACCTTC. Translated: CASSPVRDGYNYGYTF.

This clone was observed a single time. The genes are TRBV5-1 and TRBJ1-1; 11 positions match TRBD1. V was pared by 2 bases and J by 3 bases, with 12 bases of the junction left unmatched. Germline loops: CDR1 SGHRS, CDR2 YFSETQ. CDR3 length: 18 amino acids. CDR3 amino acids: CASSFRPPGTGGDTEAFF. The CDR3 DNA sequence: TGCGCCAGCAGCTTCCGACCCCCCGGGACAGGGGGGGACACTGAAGCTTTCTTT.

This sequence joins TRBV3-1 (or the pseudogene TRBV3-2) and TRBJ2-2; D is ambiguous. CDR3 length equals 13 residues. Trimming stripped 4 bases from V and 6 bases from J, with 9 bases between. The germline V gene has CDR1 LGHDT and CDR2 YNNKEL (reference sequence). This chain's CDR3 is CASSPRAAGELFF. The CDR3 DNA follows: TGTGCCAGCAGCCCCCGGGCTGCCGGGGAGCTGTTTTTT.

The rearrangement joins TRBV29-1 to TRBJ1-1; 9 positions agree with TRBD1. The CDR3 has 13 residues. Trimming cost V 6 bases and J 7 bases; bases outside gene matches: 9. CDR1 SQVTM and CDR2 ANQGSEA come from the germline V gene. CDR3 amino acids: CSVLGQGQIEAFF. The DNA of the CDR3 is TGCAGCGTCTTGGGACAGGGCCAGATTGAAGCTTTCTTT.

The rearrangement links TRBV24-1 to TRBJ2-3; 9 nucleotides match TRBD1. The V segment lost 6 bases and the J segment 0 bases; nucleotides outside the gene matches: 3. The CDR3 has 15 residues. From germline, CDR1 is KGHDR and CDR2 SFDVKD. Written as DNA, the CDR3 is TGTGCCACCAGTCAGACAGGGGGAAGCACAGATACGCAGTATTTT. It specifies CATSQTGGSTDTQYF.

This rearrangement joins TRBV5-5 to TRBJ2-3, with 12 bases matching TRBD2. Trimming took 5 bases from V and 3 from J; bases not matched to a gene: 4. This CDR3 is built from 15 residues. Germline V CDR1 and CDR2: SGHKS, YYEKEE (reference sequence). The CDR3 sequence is CASRRLAGETDTQYF. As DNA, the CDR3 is TGTGCCAGCAGGAGACTAGCGGGAGAGACAGATACGCAGTATTTT.

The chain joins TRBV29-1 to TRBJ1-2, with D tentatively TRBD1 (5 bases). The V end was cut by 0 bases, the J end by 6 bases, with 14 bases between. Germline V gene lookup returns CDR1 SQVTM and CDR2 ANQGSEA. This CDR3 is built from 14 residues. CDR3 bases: TGCAGCGTTGAAGATTCCGTGGCAGGGAATGGCTACACCTTC. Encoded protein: CSVEDSVAGNGYTF.

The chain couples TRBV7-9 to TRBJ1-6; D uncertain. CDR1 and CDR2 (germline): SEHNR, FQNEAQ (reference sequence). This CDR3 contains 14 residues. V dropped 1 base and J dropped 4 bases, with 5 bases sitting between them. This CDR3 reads CASSLEQYNSPLHF. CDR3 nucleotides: TGTGCCAGCAGCTTAGAACAGTATAATTCACCCCTCCACTTT.

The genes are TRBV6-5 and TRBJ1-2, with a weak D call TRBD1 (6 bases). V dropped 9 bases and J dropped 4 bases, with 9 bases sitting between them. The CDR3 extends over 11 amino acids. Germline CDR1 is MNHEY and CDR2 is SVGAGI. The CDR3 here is CARLDSYGYTF. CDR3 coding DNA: TGTGCCAGATTGGACAGCTATGGCTACACCTTC.